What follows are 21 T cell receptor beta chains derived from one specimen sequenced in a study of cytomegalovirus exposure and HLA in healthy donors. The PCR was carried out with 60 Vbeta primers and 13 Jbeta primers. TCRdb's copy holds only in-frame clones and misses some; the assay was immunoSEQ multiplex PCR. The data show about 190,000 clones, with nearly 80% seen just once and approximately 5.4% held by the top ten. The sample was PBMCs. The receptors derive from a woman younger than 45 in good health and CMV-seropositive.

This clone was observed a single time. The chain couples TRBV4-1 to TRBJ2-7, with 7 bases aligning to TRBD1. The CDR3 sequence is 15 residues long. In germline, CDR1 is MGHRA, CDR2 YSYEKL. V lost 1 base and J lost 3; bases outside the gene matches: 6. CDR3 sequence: CASSQVPGQYYEQYF. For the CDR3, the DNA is TGCGCCAGCAGCCAAGTCCCGGGACAGTACTACGAGCAGTACTTC.

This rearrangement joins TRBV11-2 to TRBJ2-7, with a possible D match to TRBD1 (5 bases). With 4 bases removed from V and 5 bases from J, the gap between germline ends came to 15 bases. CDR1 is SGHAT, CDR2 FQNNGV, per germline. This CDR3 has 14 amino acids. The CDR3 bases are TGTGCCAGCAGCTACGAAGGGGTCCTGGACGAGCAGTACTTC. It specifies CASSYEGVLDEQYF.

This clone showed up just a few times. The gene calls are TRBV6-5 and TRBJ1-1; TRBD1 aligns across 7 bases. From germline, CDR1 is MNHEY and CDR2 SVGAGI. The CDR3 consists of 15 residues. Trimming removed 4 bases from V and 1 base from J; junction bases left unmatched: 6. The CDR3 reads CASSWDRNPNTEAFF. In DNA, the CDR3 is TGTGCCAGCAGTTGGGACAGAAATCCGAACACTGAAGCTTTCTTT.

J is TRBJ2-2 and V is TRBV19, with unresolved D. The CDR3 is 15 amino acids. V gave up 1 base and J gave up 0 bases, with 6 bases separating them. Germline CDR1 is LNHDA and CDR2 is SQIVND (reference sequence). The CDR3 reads CASSIVPANTGELFF. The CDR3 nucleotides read TGTGCCAGTAGTATAGTCCCTGCGAACACCGGGGAGCTGTTTTTT.

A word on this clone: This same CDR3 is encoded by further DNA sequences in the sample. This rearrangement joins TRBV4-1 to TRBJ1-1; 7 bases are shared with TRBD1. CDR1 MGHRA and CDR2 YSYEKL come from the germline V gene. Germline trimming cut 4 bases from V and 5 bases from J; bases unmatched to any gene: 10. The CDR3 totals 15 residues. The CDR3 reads CASSLLGTANTEAFF. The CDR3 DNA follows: TGCGCCAGCAGCCTACTTGGGACAGCTAATACTGAAGCTTTCTTT.

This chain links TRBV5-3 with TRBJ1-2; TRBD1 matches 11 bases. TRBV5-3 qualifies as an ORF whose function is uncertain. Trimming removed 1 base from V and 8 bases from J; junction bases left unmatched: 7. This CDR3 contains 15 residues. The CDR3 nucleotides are TGTGCCAGAAGCTTGAGGGGACAGGGGGTAGGAGGCTACACCTTC. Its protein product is CARSLRGQGVGGYTF.

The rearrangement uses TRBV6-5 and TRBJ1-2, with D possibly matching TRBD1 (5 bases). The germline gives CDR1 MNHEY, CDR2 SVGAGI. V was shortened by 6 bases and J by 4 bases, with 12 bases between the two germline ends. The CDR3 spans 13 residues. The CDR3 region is CASRRDSPYGYTF. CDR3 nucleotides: TGTGCCAGCAGGAGAGACAGTCCCTATGGCTACACCTTC.

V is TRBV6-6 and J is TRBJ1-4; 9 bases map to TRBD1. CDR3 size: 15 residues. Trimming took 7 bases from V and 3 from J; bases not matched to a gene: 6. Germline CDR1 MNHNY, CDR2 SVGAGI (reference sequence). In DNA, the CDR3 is TGTGCCAGCACCGAACAGGGGGCTGCTAATGAAAAACTGTTTTTT. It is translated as CASTEQGAANEKLFF.

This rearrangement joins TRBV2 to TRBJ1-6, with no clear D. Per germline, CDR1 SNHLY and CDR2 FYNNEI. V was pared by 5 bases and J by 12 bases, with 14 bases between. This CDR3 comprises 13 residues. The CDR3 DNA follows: TGTGCCAGCAGTCCAACGGACGGGGAACCCCTCCACTTT. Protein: CASSPTDGEPLHF.

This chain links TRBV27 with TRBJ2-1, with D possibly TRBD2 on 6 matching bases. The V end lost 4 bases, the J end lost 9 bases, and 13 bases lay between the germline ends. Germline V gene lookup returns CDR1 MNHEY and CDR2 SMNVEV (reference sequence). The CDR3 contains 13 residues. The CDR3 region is CASSSTSFGEQFF. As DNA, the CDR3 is TGTGCCAGCAGTTCAACTAGCTTCGGTGAGCAGTTCTTC.

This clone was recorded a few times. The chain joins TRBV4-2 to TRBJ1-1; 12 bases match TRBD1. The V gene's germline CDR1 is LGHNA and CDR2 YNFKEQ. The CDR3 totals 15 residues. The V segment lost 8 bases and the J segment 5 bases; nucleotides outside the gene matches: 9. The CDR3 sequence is CASRDRGREGTEAFF. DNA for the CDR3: TGTGCCAGCCGGGACAGGGGGCGTGAGGGGACTGAAGCTTTCTTT.

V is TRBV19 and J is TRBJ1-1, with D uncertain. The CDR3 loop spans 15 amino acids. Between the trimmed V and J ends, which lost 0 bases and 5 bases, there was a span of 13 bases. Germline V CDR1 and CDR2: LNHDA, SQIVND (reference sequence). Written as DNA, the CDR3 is TGTGCCAGTAGTATAGATTGGCAGGAGGGAACTGAAGCTTTCTTT. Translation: CASSIDWQEGTEAFF. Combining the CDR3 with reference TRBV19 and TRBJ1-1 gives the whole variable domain DGGITQSPKYLFRKEGQNVTLSCEQNLNHDAMYWYRQDPGQGLRLIYYSQIVNDFQKGDIAEGYSVSREKKESFPLTVTSAQKNPTAFYLCASSIDWQEGTEAFFGQGTRLTVV.

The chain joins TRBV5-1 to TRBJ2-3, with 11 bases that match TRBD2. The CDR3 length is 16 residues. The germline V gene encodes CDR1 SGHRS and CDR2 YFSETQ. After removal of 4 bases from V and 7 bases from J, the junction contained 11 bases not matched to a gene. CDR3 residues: CASSLPTSGVANTQYF. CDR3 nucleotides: TGCGCCAGCAGCCTCCCGACTAGCGGGGTAGCTAATACGCAGTATTTT.

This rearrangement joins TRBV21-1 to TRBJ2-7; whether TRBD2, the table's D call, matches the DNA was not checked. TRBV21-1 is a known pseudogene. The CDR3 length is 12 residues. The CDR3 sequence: CASSKKHSEQYF. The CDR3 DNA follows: TGTGCCAGCAGCAAAAAGCACTCCGAGCAGTACTTC.

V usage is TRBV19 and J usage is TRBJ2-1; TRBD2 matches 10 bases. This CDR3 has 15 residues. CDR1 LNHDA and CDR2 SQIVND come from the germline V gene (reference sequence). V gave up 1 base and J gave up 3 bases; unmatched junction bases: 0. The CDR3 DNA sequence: TGTGCCAGTAGTATAGCTAGCGGGGGCTACAATGAGCAGTTCTTC. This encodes CASSIASGGYNEQFF.

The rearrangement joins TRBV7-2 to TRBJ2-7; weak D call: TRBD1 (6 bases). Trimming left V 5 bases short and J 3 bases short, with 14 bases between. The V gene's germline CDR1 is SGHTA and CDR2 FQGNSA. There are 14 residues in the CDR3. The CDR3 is CASSPRDIGYEQYF. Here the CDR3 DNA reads TGTGCCAGCAGCCCCCGGGACATTGGCTACGAGCAGTACTTC.

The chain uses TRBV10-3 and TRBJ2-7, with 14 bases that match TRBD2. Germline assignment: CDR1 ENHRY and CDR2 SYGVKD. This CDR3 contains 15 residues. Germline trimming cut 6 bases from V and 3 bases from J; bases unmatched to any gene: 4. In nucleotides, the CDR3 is TGTGCCATCAGGACTAGCGGGGGGGCCTACTACGAGCAGTACTTC. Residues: CAIRTSGGAYYEQYF.

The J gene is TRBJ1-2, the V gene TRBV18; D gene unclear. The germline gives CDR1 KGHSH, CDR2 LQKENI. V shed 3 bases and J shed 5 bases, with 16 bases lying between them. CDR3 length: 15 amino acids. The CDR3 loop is CASSPQKPTNYGYTF. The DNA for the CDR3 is TGTGCCAGCTCACCGCAAAAGCCAACCAATTATGGCTACACCTTC.

The CDR3 DNA reads TGCGCCAGCAGCCAAGGTAGGGGCTACTACGAGCAGTACTTC. Amino acid sequence: CASSQGRGYYEQYF. The rearrangement links TRBV4-3 to TRBJ2-7, with D tentatively TRBD1 (5 bases). Trimming stripped 1 base from V and 3 bases from J, with 10 bases between. Per the germline V gene, CDR1 is LGHNA and CDR2 is YSLEER. The CDR3 runs to 14 residues.

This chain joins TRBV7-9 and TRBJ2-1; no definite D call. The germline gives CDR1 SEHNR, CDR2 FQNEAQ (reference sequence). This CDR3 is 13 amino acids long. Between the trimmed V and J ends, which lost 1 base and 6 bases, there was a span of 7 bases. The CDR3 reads CASSLGWSNEQFF. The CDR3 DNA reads TGTGCCAGCAGCTTAGGGTGGAGCAATGAGCAGTTCTTC.

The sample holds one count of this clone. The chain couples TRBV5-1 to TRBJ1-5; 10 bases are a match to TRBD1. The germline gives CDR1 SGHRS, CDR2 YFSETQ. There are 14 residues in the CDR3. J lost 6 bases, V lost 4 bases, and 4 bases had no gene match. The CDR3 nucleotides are TGCGCCAGCAGCGTGGGACAGGGGATTCAGCCCCAGCATTTT. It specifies CASSVGQGIQPQHF.